Following are 16 T cell receptor beta chains from one sample sequenced in a study of blood T cell repertoires in COVID-19. Clones were read by immunoSEQ multiplex PCR, and TCRdb kept only the in-frame ones, dropping some. The sample contains more than 50,000 clones, 90% of which appear only once. The sample was peripheral blood. Receptors originate from a man at least 80 years old with acute or convalescent COVID-19.

The chain joins TRBV3-1 (or the pseudogene TRBV3-2) to TRBJ1-1; D gene ambiguous. The CDR3 loop spans 14 amino acids. Trimming stripped 5 bases from V and 1 base from J, with 11 bases between. CDR1 is LGHDT and CDR2 is YNNKEL in the germline V gene (reference sequence). The CDR3 DNA follows: TGTGCCAGCAGCTTGAAACACACGAACACTGAAGCTTTCTTT. Translation: CASSLKHTNTEAFF.

The chain uses TRBV27 and TRBJ1-2; 8 bases are a match to TRBD1. Trimming removed 5 bases from V and 4 bases from J; junction bases left unmatched: 12. The CDR3 runs to 16 residues. Germline lookup yields CDR1 MNHEY and CDR2 SMNVEV (reference sequence). DNA for the CDR3: TGTGCCAGCAGTCCCTCCGGCAGGGGGCTTGGCTATGGCTACACCTTC. Amino acid sequence: CASSPSGRGLGYGYTF.

V usage is TRBV9 and J usage is TRBJ2-2, with no clear D. V gave up 2 bases and J gave up 4 bases, with 9 bases separating them. This CDR3 is built from 14 residues. Germline-derived CDR1 and CDR2 are SGDLS and YYNGEE. The CDR3 DNA reads as TGTGCCAGCAGCGTCGACTTGGGCACCGGGGAGCTGTTTTTT. Protein product: CASSVDLGTGELFF.

The rearrangement joins TRBV5-1 to TRBJ2-1; 7 bases match TRBD2. The CDR3 runs to 15 residues. Germline CDR1 and CDR2: SGHRS and YFSETQ. After removal of 2 bases from V and 4 bases from J, the junction contained 6 bases not matched to a gene. CDR3 in amino acids: CASSFGAGEYNEQFF. The DNA for the CDR3 is TGCGCCAGCAGCTTTGGGGCGGGGGAGTACAATGAGCAGTTCTTC.

V and J are TRBV5-1 and TRBJ1-6; D is uncertain. V was trimmed by 0 bases and J by 10 bases, leaving 17 bases between them. CDR3 length: 16 amino acids. CDR1 and CDR2 (germline): SGHRS, YFSETQ. CDR3 residues: CASSLGSSGSGSPLHF. CDR3 DNA sequence: TGCGCCAGCAGCTTGGGGTCATCGGGTTCCGGGTCACCCCTCCACTTT.

In this sample, this clone turned up a few times. The chain joins TRBV9 to TRBJ2-3; D gene unclear. Germline CDR1 reads SGDLS; CDR2 reads YYNGEE. Deletions cut 1 base from V and 3 bases from J, with 18 bases between. The CDR3 is 17 residues long. In nucleotides, the CDR3 is TGTGCCAGCAGCGTACTAATAGGCCACAGCCGAACAGATACGCAGTATTTT. Its protein is CASSVLIGHSRTDTQYF.

The rearrangement links TRBV20-1 to TRBJ2-7; D is unresolved. Germline CDR1 reads DFQATT; CDR2 reads SNEGSKA (reference sequence). The CDR3 runs to 17 residues. V lost 3 bases to trimming and J lost 0 bases, with 21 bases between them. For the CDR3, the DNA is TGCAGTGCTAGTCAACCCTCTAGTCGCACAAGCTCCTACGAGCAGTACTTC. This gives the protein CSASQPSSRTSSYEQYF.

This chain uses TRBV4-2 with TRBJ2-3, with 13 positions matching TRBD2. In germline, CDR1 is LGHNA, CDR2 YNFKEQ. V shed 1 base and J 5 bases; nucleotides not matched to a gene: 9. The CDR3 length is 18 residues. CDR3 loop: CASSQAGTSGDSGDTQYF. The CDR3, as DNA: TGTGCCAGCAGCCAAGCCGGGACTAGCGGGGATAGCGGAGATACGCAGTATTTT.

This sequence joins TRBV5-1 and TRBJ2-1, with 7 bases aligning to TRBD2. The germline CDR1 and CDR2 sequences are SGHRS and YFSETQ. Trimming cost V 4 bases and J 2 bases; bases outside gene matches: 6. This CDR3 comprises 15 residues. CDR3 DNA sequence: TGCGCCAGCAGCCCGAGCGGGGAGCCCTACAATGAGCAGTTCTTC. As protein: CASSPSGEPYNEQFF. The full variable domain, with the rest looked up from reference TRBV5-1 and TRBJ2-1, is KAGVTQTPRYLIKTRGQQVTLSCSPISGHRSVSWYQQTPGQGLQFLFEYFSETQRNKGNFPGRFSGRQFSNSRSEMNVSTLELGDSALYLCASSPSGEPYNEQFFGPGTRLTVL.

This clone has a single count. The V and J genes are TRBV28 and TRBJ2-5; weak D call: TRBD2 (6 bases). In germline, CDR1 is MDHEN, CDR2 SYDVKM. V dropped 2 bases and J dropped 1 base, with 8 bases sitting between them. The CDR3 runs to 14 residues. The CDR3 loop is CASSLTAGQETQYF. CDR3 nucleotides: TGTGCCAGCAGTTTAACAGCGGGCCAAGAGACCCAGTACTTC. The full variable domain, completed using reference TRBV28 and TRBJ2-5, is DVKVTQSSRYLVKRTGEKVFLECVQDMDHENMFWYRQDPGLGLRLIYFSYDVKMKEKGDIPEGYSVSREKKERFSLILESASTNQTSMYLCASSLTAGQETQYFGPGTRLLVL.

The chain links TRBV7-9 to TRBJ2-7; D uncertain. Deletions cut 7 bases from V and 0 bases from J, with 7 bases between. The length of the CDR3 is 12 residues. Germline V CDR1 and CDR2: SEHNR, FQNEAQ (reference sequence). The CDR3 DNA reads as TGTGCCAGCACCCTTTCCTCCTACGAGCAGTACTTC. It specifies CASTLSSYEQYF.

The V call is TRBV19, the J call TRBJ2-7; the D gene is possibly TRBD1 (6 bases). CDR1 is LNHDA, CDR2 SQIVND, per germline (reference sequence). The CDR3 length is 13 residues. Trimming took off 5 bases at V and 4 bases at J, with 12 bases between the two ends. The CDR3 region is CASSQIQGYEQYF. The CDR3 DNA follows: TGTGCCAGTAGTCAAATACAGGGTTACGAGCAGTACTTC.

The chain is built from TRBV5-1 and TRBJ1-5; D unclear. CDR3 size: 14 residues. Trimming left V 0 bases short and J 4 bases short, with 8 bases between. Germline V gives CDR1 SGHRS, CDR2 YFSETQ. CDR3 sequence reads: CASSLDGVNQPQHF. CDR3 DNA: TGCGCCAGCAGCTTGGACGGTGTAAATCAGCCCCAGCATTTT.

CDR3 loop: CASSFGGQGAGELFF. Here the CDR3 DNA reads TGTGCCAGCAGCTTTGGCGGACAGGGAGCGGGGGAGCTGTTTTTT. The chain uses TRBV7-9 and TRBJ2-2; TRBD1 matches 8 bases. V shed 3 bases, J shed 8 bases, and the junction held 8 bases outside the gene matches. This CDR3 contains 15 residues. Germline CDR1 is SEHNR and CDR2 is FQNEAQ (reference sequence). The entire variable domain, with the rest obtained from reference TRBV7-9 and TRBJ2-2, is as follows: DTGVSQNPRHKITKRGQNVTFRCDPISEHNRLYWYRQTLGQGPEFLTYFQNEAQLEKSRLLSDRFSAERPKGSFSTLEIQRTEQGDSAMYLCASSFGGQGAGELFFGEGSRLTVL.

The chain couples TRBV18 to TRBJ2-7; unclear D gene. The germline V gene has CDR1 KGHSH and CDR2 LQKENI. The CDR3 loop spans 15 amino acids. Trimming cost V 0 bases and J 2 bases, with 11 bases left between them. The CDR3 protein is CASSPPELSTYEQYF. The CDR3 DNA reads as TGTGCCAGCTCACCACCGGAGTTATCAACCTACGAGCAGTACTTC.

V and J are TRBV9 and TRBJ1-3; no firm D call. The CDR3 totals 12 residues. CDR1 is SGDLS and CDR2 is YYNGEE in the germline V gene. Trimming took off 4 bases at V and 1 base at J, with 3 bases between the two ends. CDR3 region: CASSRSGNTIYF. The CDR3 DNA follows: TGTGCCAGCAGCCGTTCTGGAAACACCATATATTTT.